These 17 T cell receptor beta chains share one sample of origin, sequenced in a study of blood T cells in healthy people across ages. With a J-beta primer mix and a sample-barcoded 5' primer, a second PCR ran about 6 to 11 cycles. TCRdb analysed the 5' RACE reads with MiXCR anew, one entry per CDR3 protein. Here the sample spans 800,000 to 1,300,000 distinct CDR3 sequences, 25% being singletons. Separately, the same data were catalogued under a study of T cells of mothers and their children.

The sample comprised blood. The receptors were gathered from a girl aged 2 to 9 in good health.

The chain combines TRBV3-1 with TRBJ2-1; 12 positions match TRBD2. Germline trimming cut 0 bases from V and 6 bases from J; bases unmatched to any gene: 9. CDR1 is LGHDT and CDR2 is YNNKEL in the germline V gene (reference sequence). The CDR3 has 18 amino acids. The CDR3 sequence is CASSQDLAGGLQFNEQFF. DNA of the CDR3: TGTGCCAGCAGCCAAGATCTAGCGGGAGGGCTGCAATTCAATGAGCAGTTCTTC.

Turning to this clonotype: The junction and the germline gene differ at one end; a read error may be behind it. The V call is TRBV6-2 or TRBV6-3, the J call TRBJ2-1, with TRBD2 matching over 8 bases. Germline CDR1 is MNHEY and CDR2 is SVGEGT. There are 17 residues in the CDR3. CDR3 amino acids: CASSFSPREGPVYEQSF. For the CDR3, the DNA is TGTGCCAGCAGTTTCTCGCCACGGGAGGGCCCCGTCTATGAGCAGTCCTTC.

The table lists this clonotype with a few counts. The rearrangement uses TRBV3-1 and TRBJ1-2; D not certain. The V end lost 0 bases, the J end lost 2 bases, and 13 bases lay between the germline ends. The germline CDR1 and CDR2 sequences are LGHDT and YNNKEL (reference sequence). The CDR3 runs to 16 residues. This CDR3 is CASSQDLLGPNYGYTF. The CDR3 DNA sequence: TGTGCCAGCAGCCAAGATCTGTTGGGCCCGAACTATGGCTACACCTTC.

V is TRBV29-1 and J is TRBJ2-7, with 9 bases that match TRBD2. Germline trimming cut 0 bases from V and 6 bases from J; bases unmatched to any gene: 9. CDR3 size: 15 residues. Germline assignment: CDR1 SQVTM and CDR2 ANQGSEA. CDR3 in DNA: TGCAGCGTTGAAGATGAGAGCGGGGGGCCGATCGAGCAGTACTTC. Residues: CSVEDESGGPIEQYF.

The chain uses TRBV27 and TRBJ2-2; no definite D call. Deletions cut 5 bases from V and 1 base from J, with 11 bases between. Germline V gives CDR1 MNHEY, CDR2 SMNVEV (reference sequence). This CDR3 spans 15 amino acids. CDR3 sequence reads: CASSTLFGNTGELFF. The CDR3 DNA is TGTGCCAGCAGTACCTTATTCGGGAACACCGGGGAGCTGTTTTTT.

This clonotype occurred a few times. The rearrangement joins TRBV7-3 to TRBJ1-1; the D gene is possibly TRBD1 (5 bases). Trimming cost V 6 bases and J 0 bases, with 14 bases left between them. This CDR3 spans 15 amino acids. Per germline, CDR1 SGHTA and CDR2 FQGTGA. CDR3 DNA sequence: TGTGCCAGCAGTTTGGGACCGTACTTGAACACTGAAGCTTTCTTT. It translates to CASSLGPYLNTEAFF.

V gene TRBV19 combines with J gene TRBJ2-7; 8 bases agree with TRBD2. After removal of 5 bases from V and 2 bases from J, the junction contained 11 bases not matched to a gene. This CDR3 comprises 16 residues. Germline-derived CDR1 and CDR2 are LNHDA and SQIVND (reference sequence). The CDR3 DNA reads TGTGCCAGTAGTGCCCGACTAGCGACACGAACCTACGAGCAGTACTTC. Its protein product is CASSARLATRTYEQYF.

This clonotype appeared a few times. The V gene is TRBV27, the J gene TRBJ1-6; the D is unclear. Germline CDR1 MNHEY, CDR2 SMNVEV (reference sequence). Trimming removed 4 bases from V and 4 bases from J, with 14 bases in between. The CDR3 length is 16 residues. CDR3 loop: CASSSGAWAYNSPLHF. CDR3 bases: TGTGCCAGCAGTTCAGGAGCCTGGGCGTATAATTCACCCCTCCACTTT.

A few counts support this clonotype. This chain joins TRBV3-1 and TRBJ1-1, with D unresolved. This CDR3 comprises 13 residues. The ends were cut back, 5 bases at V and 5 bases at J, with 12 bases in the middle. CDR1 is LGHDT, CDR2 YNNKEL, per germline (reference sequence). CDR3 in DNA: TGTGCCAGCAGCTCCAAGCGGGAAACTGAAGCTTTCTTT. The encoded protein is CASSSKRETEAFF.

The chain recombines TRBV20-1 with TRBJ2-1; 15 positions match TRBD2. The CDR3 has 19 residues. Germline CDR1 and CDR2: DFQATT and SNEGSKA (reference sequence). Losses at the gene ends were 5 bases for V and 4 bases for J; bases not matched to a gene: 15. CDR3 sequence reads: CSAWGGTSGRPKIYNEQFF. DNA of the CDR3: TGCAGTGCTTGGGGAGGGACTAGCGGGAGGCCGAAGATATACAATGAGCAGTTCTTC.

The chain has TRBV2 and TRBJ2-1, with 8 bases lining up with TRBD1. Losses at the gene ends were 8 bases for V and 9 bases for J; bases not matched to a gene: 9. The CDR3 length is 13 residues. Germline V CDR1 and CDR2: SNHLY, FYNNEI. In nucleotides, the CDR3 is TGTGCCAGCTACGGACAGGGACTGGGTGAGCAGTTCTTC. It translates to CASYGQGLGEQFF.

This clonotype was seen more than once but under ten times. The chain combines TRBV5-1 with TRBJ2-3; the D gene is possibly TRBD1 (5 bases). From germline, CDR1 is SGHRS and CDR2 YFSETQ. This CDR3 comprises 13 residues. Trimming stripped 4 bases from V and 2 bases from J, with 8 bases between. The CDR3 loop reads CASSQDTTDTQYF. The DNA of the CDR3 is TGCGCCAGCAGCCAGGACACCACAGATACGCAGTATTTT.

This clonotype came up a few times. This chain joins TRBV7-2 and TRBJ2-7; 10 nucleotides line up with TRBD2. Germline CDR1 is SGHTA and CDR2 is FQGNSA. V dropped 3 bases and J dropped 0; count of bases not matched to a gene: 8. This CDR3 is 17 amino acids long. CDR3 region: CASSFRAGTSVSYEQYF. The CDR3 DNA reads as TGTGCCAGCAGCTTCCGAGCCGGGACTAGCGTCTCCTACGAGCAGTACTTC.

This clonotype was observed a handful of times. J is TRBJ1-2 and V is TRBV20-1, with D perhaps TRBD1 (6 bases). This CDR3 contains 16 residues. Germline V gives CDR1 DFQATT, CDR2 SNEGSKA (reference sequence). With 3 bases removed from V and 4 bases from J, the gap between germline ends came to 21 bases. The CDR3 is CSARRVGDKIVYGYTF. As DNA, the CDR3 is TGCAGTGCTAGGCGAGTTGGGGACAAGATAGTCTATGGCTACACCTTC.

This clonotype was detected a few times. One junction end does not reproduce the germline sequence, and a read error may be involved. The chain is built from TRBV6-6 and TRBJ2-7; no reliable D call. Germline CDR1 MNHNY, CDR2 SVGAGI (reference sequence). The CDR3 is made up of 14 amino acids. This CDR3 is CASLSQASSYGQYF. The CDR3 DNA reads TGTGCCAGCCTAAGCCAGGCGAGCTCCTACGGGCAGTACTTC.

This clonotype came up a few times. The V call is TRBV7-8, the J call TRBJ2-5, with D maybe TRBD2 (5 bases). The V gene's germline CDR1 is SGHVS and CDR2 FQNEAQ. The CDR3 loop spans 14 amino acids. V was shortened by 5 bases and J by 2 bases, with 12 bases between the two germline ends. CDR3 loop: CASSPSNQQETQYF. CDR3 DNA sequence: TGTGCCAGCAGCCCTAGCAATCAACAAGAGACCCAGTACTTC.

The chain uses TRBV6-6 and TRBJ2-1; 8 bases are a match to TRBD1. The end of the DNA aligns better with TRBJ2-7, so the J call may be wrong. The CDR3 totals 15 residues. Germline lookup yields CDR1 MNHNY and CDR2 SVGAGI (reference sequence). CDR3 sequence: CASRGGGTGSYEQYF. CDR3 DNA: TGTGCCAGCAGGGGGGGCGGGACAGGCTCCTACGAGCAGTACTTC.